This T cell receptor (beta chain) was observed in a study of blood T cell repertoires in COVID-19. The CDR3 length is 15 residues. Germline V CDR1 and CDR2: MNHNY, SVGAGI (reference sequence). The V end was cut by 0 bases, the J end by 4 bases, with 10 bases between. Clones were read by immunoSEQ multiplex PCR, and TCRdb kept only the in-frame ones, dropping some. The sample consists of 75,000 to 95,000 clones, approximately 88% of them appearing once. What was sequenced was peripheral blood. The chain uses TRBV6-6 and TRBJ1-5; D is possibly TRBD1 (5 bases). The TCR originated in a man aged 45 to 65 with active COVID-19. The CDR3 DNA sequence: TGTGCCAGCAGTTACTCCAGGGAGGGGAATCAGCCCCAGCATTTT. It is translated as CASSYSREGNQPQHF.